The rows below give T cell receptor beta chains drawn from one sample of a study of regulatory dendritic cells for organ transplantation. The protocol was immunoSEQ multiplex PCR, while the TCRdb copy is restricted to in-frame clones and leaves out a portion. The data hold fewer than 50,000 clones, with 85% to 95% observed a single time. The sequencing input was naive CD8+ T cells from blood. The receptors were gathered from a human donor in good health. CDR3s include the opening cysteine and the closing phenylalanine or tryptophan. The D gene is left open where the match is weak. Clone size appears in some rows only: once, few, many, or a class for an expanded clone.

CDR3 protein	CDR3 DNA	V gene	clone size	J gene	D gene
CASSLGTVIYNSPLHF	TGTGCCAGCAGCTTAGGGACAGTTATCTATAATTCACCCCTCCACTTT	TRBV7-2	-	TRBJ1-6	-
CASSLEGNTGELFF	TGTGCCAGCAGCTTAGAGGGGAACACCGGGGAGCTGTTTTTT	TRBV13	-	TRBJ2-2	-
CASSADRGDQPQHF	TGTGCCAGTAGCGCCGACAGGGGGGATCAGCCCCAGCATTTT	TRBV19	-	TRBJ1-5	TRBD1
CASSAPRTGHNEQFF	TGTGCCAGCAGCGCCCCGAGGACAGGACACAATGAGCAGTTCTTC	TRBV9	-	TRBJ2-1	TRBD1
CASSSGGSEQFF	TGTGCCAGCAGTTCTGGGGGGAGTGAGCAGTTCTTC	TRBV6-5	-	TRBJ2-1	-
CATLGGYEQYF	TGTGCCACCCTAGGGGGTTACGAGCAGTACTTC	TRBV6-5	-	TRBJ2-7	-
CASSSGPNQPQHF	TGTGCCAGCAGTTCGGGTCCCAATCAGCCCCAGCATTTT	TRBV28	few	TRBJ1-5	-
CASSQWGSKETQYF	TGTGCCAGCAGCCAATGGGGGAGCAAAGAGACCCAGTACTTC	TRBV16	-	TRBJ2-5	-
CATSRDLGVGSGYTF	TGTGCCACCAGCAGAGATCTGGGGGTCGGGAGTGGCTACACCTTC	TRBV15	-	TRBJ1-2	-
CASSHYLEGQGEKLFF	TGTGCCAGCAGCCACTACCTGGAGGGACAAGGTGAAAAACTGTTTTTT	TRBV7-8	-	TRBJ1-4	-
CASSRQGGTGELFF	TGTGCCAGCAGCAGACAGGGAGGCACCGGGGAGCTGTTTTTT	TRBV28	-	TRBJ2-2	-
CASSLDATGATYEQYF	TGTGCCAGCAGCTTAGATGCCACCGGGGCTACCTACGAGCAGTACTTC	TRBV7-2	-	TRBJ2-7	-
CASQTGTSIYEQYF	TGTGCCAGCCAGACCGGGACTAGTATTTACGAGCAGTACTTC	TRBV28	-	TRBJ2-7	TRBD2
CASRWDGGAFF	TGTGCCAGCAGGTGGGACGGGGGAGCTTTCTTT	TRBV13	-	TRBJ1-1	-
CASNQDRCTTTSLNQPQHF	TGTGCCAGCAATCAGGACAGGTGCACAACAACTTCGCTAAATCAGCCCCAGCATTTT	TRBV27	-	TRBJ1-5	TRBD1
CASSLFREQYF	TGTGCCAGCAGTTTATTCCGCGAGCAGTACTTC	TRBV28	-	TRBJ2-7	-
CASSLTSGSGEQYF	TGTGCCAGCAGTTTGACTAGCGGGTCGGGGGAGCAGTACTTC	TRBV27	-	TRBJ2-7	TRBD2
CASSSAWGSTDTQYF	TGTGCCAGCAGCTCCGCTTGGGGTAGCACAGATACGCAGTATTTT	TRBV9	-	TRBJ2-3	-
CASSQSDRSSGNTIYF	TGCGCCAGCAGCCAGTCGGACCGGAGCTCTGGAAACACCATATATTTT	TRBV4-3	-	TRBJ1-3	-
CASSWPSDEQFF	TGCGCCAGCAGCTGGCCGTCTGATGAGCAGTTCTTC	TRBV5-1	-	TRBJ2-1	-
CASSQDLGQGANGYTF	TGCGCCAGCAGCCAAGATCTGGGACAGGGGGCTAATGGCTACACCTTC	TRBV4-3	-	TRBJ1-2	TRBD1
CASSPGLAGYQETQYF	TGTGCCAGCAGCCCGGGACTAGCGGGATACCAAGAGACCCAGTACTTC	TRBV28	-	TRBJ2-5	TRBD2
CASSLEDSTEAFF	TGTGCCAGCAGCTTAGAGGACTCCACTGAAGCTTTCTTT	TRBV11-1	-	TRBJ1-1	-
CASSVGLAGYEQYF	TGTGCCAGCAGCGTCGGACTAGCGGGCTACGAGCAGTACTTC	TRBV9	-	TRBJ2-7	TRBD2
CATSRFRVGEQYF	TGTGCCACCAGCAGATTCAGGGTGGGCGAGCAGTACTTC	TRBV15	-	TRBJ2-7	-
CASSEGQGGGYTF	TGTGCCAGCAGCGAGGGACAGGGGGGCGGCTACACCTTC	TRBV9	once	TRBJ1-2	TRBD1
CASSRGVAGTSGVYNEQFF	TGTGCCAGCAGTCGCGGGGTGGCCGGGACTAGCGGGGTATACAATGAGCAGTTCTTC	TRBV28	-	TRBJ2-1	TRBD2
CSVDGTASTDTQYF	TGCAGCGTTGACGGGACAGCAAGCACAGATACGCAGTATTTT	TRBV29-1	-	TRBJ2-3	TRBD1
CSSVSELNEQFF	TGTTCCTCAGTGTCAGAACTCAATGAGCAGTTCTTC	TRBV7-9	-	TRBJ2-1	-
CASSRNWGTNEKLFF	TGTGCCAGCAGCCGAAATTGGGGAACTAATGAAAAACTGTTTTTT	TRBV4-2	-	TRBJ1-4	-
CASSAGGSYNEQFF	TGTGCCAGCAGTGCGGGGGGCTCCTACAATGAGCAGTTCTTC	TRBV2	-	TRBJ2-1	TRBD2
CASSLVQGADGYTF	TGTGCCAGCAGCTTAGTTCAGGGGGCGGATGGCTACACCTTC	TRBV7-9	once	TRBJ1-2	TRBD1
CASSQGVLGWREAFF	TGCGCCAGCAGCCAAGGGGTATTAGGGTGGAGGGAAGCTTTCTTT	TRBV4-3	-	TRBJ1-1	-
CASSLEYPGQNTGELFF	TGTGCCAGCAGCTTAGAATATCCGGGGCAGAACACCGGGGAGCTGTTTTTT	TRBV7-9	-	TRBJ2-2	-
CASSAGELREDTQYF	TGTGCTAGTTCGGCGGGGGAACTTAGGGAAGATACGCAGTATTTT	TRBV12-5	-	TRBJ2-3	TRBD2
CASSPGLAGHNEQFF	TGTGCCAGCAGTCCCGGACTAGCGGGACACAATGAGCAGTTCTTC	TRBV7-9	-	TRBJ2-1	TRBD2
CASSRLTGANTEAFF	TGCGCCAGCAGCCGCCTAACCGGGGCGAACACTGAAGCTTTCTTT	TRBV4-3	-	TRBJ1-1	-
CASSVGPMDGELFF	TGTGCCAGCAGCGTAGGTCCTATGGACGGGGAGCTGTTTTTT	TRBV9	-	TRBJ2-2	-
CASSSDRDQETQYF	TGTGCCAGCAGCTCGGACAGGGACCAGGAGACCCAGTACTTC	TRBV7-9	-	TRBJ2-5	TRBD1
CASSLYQGTNQPQHF	TGTGCCAGCAGTTTATACCAGGGAACTAATCAGCCCCAGCATTTT	TRBV28	-	TRBJ1-5	-
CASSGWTGGGYTF	TGCGCCAGCAGCGGGTGGACAGGGGGCGGCTACACCTTC	TRBV4-1	-	TRBJ1-2	TRBD1
CASTPLGQRSNYGYTF	TGTGCCAGCACCCCCCTGGGCCAGAGAAGTAACTATGGCTACACCTTC	TRBV7-8	-	TRBJ1-2	-
CASSLWSVTAYEQYF	TGTGCCAGCAGCTTATGGAGCGTCACAGCCTACGAGCAGTACTTC	TRBV7-9	-	TRBJ2-7	-
CASSYWAGSTDTQYF	TGTGCCAGCAGTTACTGGGCGGGAAGCACAGATACGCAGTATTTT	TRBV6-6	-	TRBJ2-3	-
CASSENTGGNTEAFF	TGTGCCAGCAGTGAGAATACAGGGGGGAACACTGAAGCTTTCTTT	TRBV6-1	once	TRBJ1-1	TRBD1
CASSPSSYEQYF	TGTGCCAGCAGTCCTAGTTCCTACGAGCAGTACTTC	TRBV7-9	-	TRBJ2-7	-
CASSQTAGRVVYEQYF	TGCGCCAGCAGCCAGACTGCTGGGAGAGTTGTCTACGAGCAGTACTTC	TRBV4-1	-	TRBJ2-7	-
CASSLRGGNQPQHF	TGCGCCAGCAGCTTGCGCGGGGGCAATCAGCCCCAGCATTTT	TRBV5-1	-	TRBJ1-5	-
CASSGGEQFF	TGTGCCAGCAGCGGAGGTGAGCAGTTCTTC	TRBV9	-	TRBJ2-1	-
CASSPADRTGELFF	TGTGCCAGTAGTCCGGCCGACCGGACTGGGGAGCTGTTTTTT	TRBV19	-	TRBJ2-2	-
CSVEFMAPYEQYF	TGCAGCGTTGAGTTCATGGCCCCCTACGAGCAGTACTTC	TRBV29-1	-	TRBJ2-7	-
CASSVQGGNTGELFF	TGTGCCAGCAGCGTACAGGGGGGCAACACCGGGGAGCTGTTTTTT	TRBV9	-	TRBJ2-2	-
CASSSTLLSNQPQHF	TGTGCCAGCAGCAGCACCCTACTTAGCAATCAGCCCCAGCATTTT	TRBV4-2	-	TRBJ1-5	-
CASSLHNGGPPDNEQFF	TGCGCCAGCAGCTTGCATAACGGGGGCCCCCCCGACAATGAGCAGTTCTTC	TRBV5-1	-	TRBJ2-1	-
CASSVSQDGYEQYF	TGTGCCAGCAGTGTTTCCCAGGACGGGTACGAGCAGTACTTC	TRBV25-1	-	TRBJ2-7	-
CASIQRGGAYNEQFF	TGTGCCAGTATCCAGCGGGGGGGCGCCTACAATGAGCAGTTCTTC	TRBV7-2	-	TRBJ2-1	TRBD2
CASSPRGPQETQYF	TGTGCCAGCTCACCAAGGGGTCCTCAAGAGACCCAGTACTTC	TRBV18	once	TRBJ2-5	-
CASSDSRDDGYTF	TGCGCCAGCAGTGATAGTAGGGACGACGGCTACACCTTC	TRBV10-2	-	TRBJ1-2	-